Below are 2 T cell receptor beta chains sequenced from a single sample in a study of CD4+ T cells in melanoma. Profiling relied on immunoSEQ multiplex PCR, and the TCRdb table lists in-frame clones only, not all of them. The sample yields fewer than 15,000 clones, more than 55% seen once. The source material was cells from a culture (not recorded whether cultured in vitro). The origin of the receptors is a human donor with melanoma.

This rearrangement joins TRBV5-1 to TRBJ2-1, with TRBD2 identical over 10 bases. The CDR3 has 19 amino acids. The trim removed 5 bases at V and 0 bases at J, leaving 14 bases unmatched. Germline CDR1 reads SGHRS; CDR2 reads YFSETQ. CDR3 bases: TGCGCCAGCAGGGGGGATATAGCGGGGGGACGGAGCTCCTACAATGAGCAGTTCTTC. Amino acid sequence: CASRGDIAGGRSSYNEQFF.

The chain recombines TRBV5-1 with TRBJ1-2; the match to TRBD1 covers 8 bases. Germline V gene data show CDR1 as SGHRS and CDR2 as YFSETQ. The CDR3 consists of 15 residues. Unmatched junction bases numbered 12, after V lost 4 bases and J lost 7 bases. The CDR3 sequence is CASSTPTGARAGYTF. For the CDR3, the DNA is TGCGCCAGCAGCACCCCGACAGGGGCTCGGGCTGGCTACACCTTC.